This T cell receptor (beta chain) is from a study of siplizumab effects on memory and regulatory T cells. Sequencing used immunoSEQ multiplex PCR; TCRdb keeps in-frame clones, though not all of them. Of approximately 120,000 clones in the sample, roughly nine tenths are singletons; the top ten hold more than 0.65%. V shed 1 base, J shed 4 bases, and the junction held 9 bases outside the gene matches. Germline CDR1 is KGHSY and CDR2 is FQNENV. CDR3 length: 17 residues. Specimen: Tregs sorted from blood. The receptor was derived from a human donor in good health. The rearrangement uses TRBV16 and TRBJ2-2, with 7 bases lining up with TRBD1. CDR3 residues: CASSQLGTAITTGELFF. The DNA for the CDR3 is TGTGCCAGCAGCCAATTGGGGACAGCGATTACCACCGGGGAGCTGTTTTTT.